The 20 T cell receptor beta chains listed next were all sequenced from one sample in a study of blood T cell repertoires in COVID-19. Repertoires were generated with immunoSEQ multiplex PCR, while TCRdb's copy carries only in-frame clones and drops some. The sample comprises about 96,000 clones, approximately 84% of which are singletons, and roughly 17% rests with the top ten. Sequenced input: peripheral blood. These receptors all stem from a woman aged 55 to 70 with acute or convalescent COVID-19.

J is TRBJ2-1 and V is TRBV6-6, with 8 bases lining up with TRBD2. V trimming: 7 bases; J trimming: 5 bases; junction bases outside the gene matches: 13. Germline-derived CDR1 and CDR2 are MNHNY and SVGAGI (reference sequence). The CDR3 is 16 amino acids. The CDR3, as DNA: TGTGCCAGCATCCCGTCCGGGACTAGGGGCCACAATGAGCAGTTCTTC. As protein: CASIPSGTRGHNEQFF.

This clone has just one count. The V call is TRBV28, the J call TRBJ1-1; no firm D call. Trimming left V 6 bases short and J 4 bases short, with 15 bases between. CDR1 MDHEN and CDR2 SYDVKM come from the germline V gene. The CDR3 totals 14 residues. CDR3 bases: TGTGCCAGCAGCCTAGGAGCACAACTCACTGAAGCTTTCTTT. This sequence encodes CASSLGAQLTEAFF.

This clone is a singleton in its sample. This chain connects TRBV7-3 to TRBJ1-3; D unclear. Looked up from germline, CDR1 is SGHTA and CDR2 is FQGTGA. CDR3 size: 13 residues. Trimming pared 8 bases from V and 4 bases from J, leaving 12 bases between. DNA for the CDR3: TGTGCCAGCTCCACCGGGTCCGGAAACACCATATATTTT. It is translated as CASSTGSGNTIYF.

V usage is TRBV12-3 or TRBV12-4 and J usage is TRBJ1-2; D perhaps matches TRBD1 (6 bases). The length of the CDR3 is 13 residues. The V gene lost 5 bases and the J gene lost 7 bases, with 14 bases spanning the gap. Written as DNA, the CDR3 is TGTGCCAGCAGTCTAACAGGGTTACCTGGCTACACCTTC. This gives the protein CASSLTGLPGYTF.

J is TRBJ1-2 and V is TRBV27, with 11 bases aligning to TRBD1. The germline CDR1 and CDR2 sequences are MNHEY and SMNVEV (reference sequence). After removal of 3 bases from V and 5 bases from J, the junction contained 8 bases not matched to a gene. This CDR3 has 16 residues. The CDR3 DNA follows: TGTGCCAGCAGTTTCTCCGGGACAGGGGGAGGGTATGGCTACACCTTC. This codes for CASSFSGTGGGYGYTF.

In this sample, this clone turned up a few times. V is TRBV19 and J is TRBJ1-5; TRBD1 agrees at 8 bases. In germline, CDR1 is LNHDA, CDR2 SQIVND (reference sequence). The CDR3 runs to 15 residues. V lost 7 bases, J lost 4 bases, and 9 bases stayed unmatched. The CDR3 coding sequence is TGTGCCAGTACCACCCTCACAGGGGGAAATCAGCCCCAGCATTTT. Translated: CASTTLTGGNQPQHF. Full variable domain (missing parts from reference TRBV19 and TRBJ1-5): DGGITQSPKYLFRKEGQNVTLSCEQNLNHDAMYWYRQDPGQGLRLIYYSQIVNDFQKGDIAEGYSVSREKKESFPLTVTSAQKNPTAFYLCASTTLTGGNQPQHFGDGTRLSIL.

The V gene is TRBV3-1 (or the pseudogene TRBV3-2), the J gene TRBJ2-6; 9 positions agree with TRBD1. The V and J ends lost 0 bases and 0 bases, in that order; junction bases with no gene match: 0. CDR1 is LGHDT and CDR2 is YNNKEL in the germline V gene (reference sequence). The CDR3 runs 17 residues. The CDR3, as DNA: TGTGCCAGCAGCCAAGAGACAGGGGGCTCTGGGGCCAACGTCCTGACTTTC. Its protein product is CASSQETGGSGANVLTF.

The chain recombines TRBV12-5 with TRBJ2-5; 11 bases line up with TRBD1. With 5 bases clipped from V and 5 bases from J, the junction kept 4 bases outside the gene matches. The CDR3 has 14 residues. In germline, CDR1 is LGHNT, CDR2 FRNRAP. CDR3 sequence reads: CASGTGQGDETQYF. DNA of the CDR3: TGTGCTAGTGGTACGGGACAGGGGGATGAGACCCAGTACTTC.

This clone showed up just a few times. The chain combines TRBV7-2 with TRBJ1-6, with 7 bases that match TRBD1. V dropped 5 bases and J dropped 8; count of bases not matched to a gene: 9. This CDR3 has 15 residues. The germline V gene has CDR1 SGHTA and CDR2 FQGNSA. In DNA form, the CDR3 reads TGTGCCAGCAGCACCCGACAGGGCGGGGATTCACCCCTCCACTTT. As protein: CASSTRQGGDSPLHF.

V gene TRBV7-2 combines with J gene TRBJ1-1; the D gene is possibly TRBD1 (5 bases). Per germline, CDR1 SGHTA and CDR2 FQGNSA. This CDR3 comprises 13 residues. With 2 bases removed from V and 4 bases from J, the gap between germline ends came to 8 bases. The CDR3 bases are TGTGCCAGCAGCTTATACAGGAGCACTGAAGCTTTCTTT. Residues: CASSLYRSTEAFF.

The chain is built from TRBV19 and TRBJ1-5; TRBD1 agrees at 9 bases. V gave up 6 bases and J gave up 0 bases; unmatched junction bases: 9. The CDR3 is made up of 17 amino acids. The germline gives CDR1 LNHDA, CDR2 SQIVND (reference sequence). DNA for the CDR3: TGTGCCAGTAGCTTAGGGGGGACAGGGTTTAGCAATCAGCCCCAGCATTTT. Protein: CASSLGGTGFSNQPQHF.

Details on this clone: A junction boundary mismatches the germline segment, possibly from a read error. J is TRBJ2-5 and V is TRBV7-7; 8 bases line up with TRBD1. The CDR3 length is 16 residues. Looked up from germline, CDR1 is SSHAT and CDR2 is FNYEAQ (reference sequence). This CDR3 is CASSSRTGSGVGAQYF. DNA for the CDR3: TGTGCTAGCAGCAGCCGGACAGGGTCAGGGGTTGGGGCCCAGTACTTC.

The J gene is TRBJ1-1, the V gene TRBV3-1 (or the pseudogene TRBV3-2); D gene unclear. Germline lookup yields CDR1 LGHDT and CDR2 YNNKEL (reference sequence). V dropped 1 base and J dropped 0 bases, with 3 bases sitting between them. This CDR3 contains 13 residues. DNA of the CDR3: TGTGCCAGCAGCCAAGTCATGAACACTGAAGCTTTCTTT. Its protein product is CASSQVMNTEAFF.

The V call is TRBV5-4, the J call TRBJ2-1; 10 bases fit TRBD2. The CDR3 extends over 15 amino acids. V shed 0 bases and J 9 bases; nucleotides not matched to a gene: 6. Germline V gene data show CDR1 as SGHNT and CDR2 as YYREEE (reference sequence). In nucleotides, the CDR3 is TGTGCCAGCAGCTTGGGTAGCGGGGGGACGGGTGAGCAGTTCTTC. Translated: CASSLGSGGTGEQFF.

J is TRBJ2-7 and V is TRBV6-1; D perhaps matches TRBD2 (5 bases). V lost 0 bases and J lost 0, with 12 bases in between. There are 16 residues in the CDR3. Germline V gives CDR1 MNHNS, CDR2 SASEGT. CDR3 loop: CASSEAGITASYEQYF. The CDR3 nucleotides read TGTGCCAGCAGTGAAGCCGGGATTACGGCCTCCTACGAGCAGTACTTC.

V and J are TRBV6-5 and TRBJ1-1; D remains ambiguous. CDR1 MNHEY and CDR2 SVGAGI come from the germline V gene. V lost 6 bases and J lost 3, with 11 bases in between. This CDR3 comprises 13 residues. Here the CDR3 reads CASRSGLDTEAFF. The CDR3 DNA reads TGTGCCAGCAGGTCAGGATTGGACACTGAAGCTTTCTTT.

The gene calls are TRBV6-5 and TRBJ1-5; D is ambiguous. The CDR3 spans 11 residues. The V end lost 4 bases, the J end lost 6 bases, and 4 bases lay between the germline ends. Germline CDR1 and CDR2: MNHEY and SVGAGI. The CDR3 spells CASSSRQPQHF. The CDR3 DNA is TGTGCCAGCAGTTCTCGTCAGCCCCAGCATTTT.

The chain couples TRBV7-2 to TRBJ2-7; 7 bases align to TRBD2. This CDR3 has 15 residues. CDR1 is SGHTA and CDR2 is FQGNSA in the germline V gene. J gave up 6 bases and V 5 bases, and 13 bases lay outside the gene matches. Here the CDR3 DNA reads TGTGCCAGCAGCCTCCCCCCTGCGGGGGAACGCGAGCAGTACTTC. Its translation is CASSLPPAGEREQYF. Supplemented by reference TRBV7-2 and TRBJ2-7, the full variable domain reads GAGVSQSPSNKVTEKGKDVELRCDPISGHTALYWYRQSLGQGLEFLIYFQGNSAPDKSGLPSDRFSAERTGGSVSTLTIQRTQQEDSAVYLCASSLPPAGEREQYFGPGTRLTVT.

This clone has more than one count but fewer than ten. The chain joins TRBV28 to TRBJ2-7; 10 bases map to TRBD2. After removal of 2 bases from V and 3 bases from J, the junction contained 10 bases not matched to a gene. CDR3 length equals 17 residues. The germline gives CDR1 MDHEN, CDR2 SYDVKM. The CDR3 here is CASSLRSSGGGGYEQYF. CDR3 nucleotides: TGTGCCAGCAGTTTAAGGTCTAGCGGGGGAGGGGGCTACGAGCAGTACTTC.

This clone has just one count. The gene calls are TRBV30 and TRBJ1-5; D perhaps matches TRBD1 (5 bases). Germline V gives CDR1 GTSNPN, CDR2 SVGIG (reference sequence). This CDR3 contains 14 residues. The V gene lost 0 bases and the J gene lost 5 bases, with 11 bases spanning the gap. This CDR3 reads CAWSVRQPDQPQHF. CDR3 coding DNA: TGTGCCTGGAGTGTCAGACAGCCGGATCAGCCCCAGCATTTT.